One sample yielded the 14 T cell receptor beta chains listed below, sequenced in a study of Ad26.COV2.S vaccination and SARS-CoV-2 variants. Sequencing was performed with immunoSEQ multiplex PCR; in TCRdb, only in-frame clones are kept and a portion is missing. The sample lists over 85,000 clones, around 81% seen once, with approximately 15% in the top ten. Sequencing was performed on peripheral blood, taken after recovery from COVID-19. The origin of the receptors is a human donor who had recovered from COVID-19.

CDR3 protein: CATSTPVAGLRKLFF. The DNA for the CDR3 is TGTGCCACCAGCACCCCCGTGGCCGGGTTGAGGAAACTGTTTTTT. This sequence joins TRBV15 and TRBJ1-4, with no clear D. CDR1 LNHNV and CDR2 YYDKDF come from the germline V gene (reference sequence). Trimming left V 4 bases short and J 11 bases short, with 20 bases between. The CDR3 has 15 amino acids.

The chain has TRBV11-2 and TRBJ2-1, with a weak D call TRBD1 (5 bases). This CDR3 spans 12 amino acids. V was cut by 5 bases and J by 9 bases, with 11 bases left in between. Germline V gene lookup returns CDR1 SGHAT and CDR2 FQNNGV. The CDR3 region is CASSIRQTEQFF. CDR3 coding DNA: TGTGCCAGCAGCATCCGACAGACTGAGCAGTTCTTC. Filled out from reference TRBV11-2 and TRBJ2-1, the complete variable domain reads EAGVAQSPRYKIIEKRQSVAFWCNPISGHATLYWYQQILGQGPKLLIQFQNNGVVDDSQLPKDRFSAERLKGVDSTLKIQPAKLEDSAVYLCASSIRQTEQFFGPGTRLTVL.

V gene TRBV19 combines with J gene TRBJ1-1; TRBD1 matches 7 bases. The CDR3 has 15 residues. Per the germline V gene, CDR1 is LNHDA and CDR2 is SQIVND (reference sequence). The trim removed 7 bases at V and 5 bases at J, leaving 13 bases unmatched. CDR3 sequence (DNA): TGTGCCAGTACCAATGCCGAGGGGGCCGTGACTGAAGCTTTCTTT. Its protein product is CASTNAEGAVTEAFF.

This clone occurred once. The V gene is TRBV11-1, the J gene TRBJ1-2, with D unclear. Trimming removed 4 bases at V and 0 bases at J, with 6 bases between. Germline CDR1 reads SGHAT; CDR2 reads FQDESV (reference sequence). The CDR3 is 13 residues long. The CDR3: CASSSSSNYGYTF. The CDR3 nucleotides read TGTGCCAGCAGCTCGTCTTCTAACTATGGCTACACCTTC.

The chain joins TRBV3-1 (or the pseudogene TRBV3-2) to TRBJ2-2; perhaps D is TRBD1 or TRBD2 (5 bases each). CDR1 and CDR2 from the germline V gene are LGHDT and YNNKEL (reference sequence). V was cut by 4 bases and J by 4 bases, with 16 bases left in between. This CDR3 has 16 residues. This CDR3 reads CASSPFGAAGTGELFF. CDR3 DNA: TGTGCCAGCAGCCCGTTTGGGGCGGCGGGCACCGGGGAGCTGTTTTTT.

This rearrangement joins TRBV7-9 to TRBJ2-2; no firm D call. The CDR3 extends over 16 amino acids. Trimming shortened V by 5 bases and J by 2 bases, and 15 bases separated the two germline ends. The germline gives CDR1 SEHNR, CDR2 FQNEAQ (reference sequence). The CDR3 spells CASSMGRLPNTGELFF. In nucleotides, the CDR3 is TGTGCCAGCAGCATGGGCCGGTTACCTAACACCGGGGAGCTGTTTTTT.

This clone occurred once. This rearrangement joins TRBV7-2 to TRBJ1-6; possible D gene TRBD1, 5 bases. The V end was cut by 2 bases, the J end by 5 bases, with 13 bases between. CDR3 length: 16 amino acids. The V gene's germline CDR1 is SGHTA and CDR2 FQGNSA. CDR3 residues: CASSLRPTADNSPLHF. The DNA of the CDR3 is TGTGCCAGCAGCTTAAGGCCGACAGCGGATAATTCACCCCTCCACTTT.

The V call is TRBV18, the J call TRBJ1-3; D unclear. CDR1 KGHSH and CDR2 LQKENI come from the germline V gene. The CDR3 spans 14 residues. V was shortened by 6 bases and J by 6 bases, with 15 bases between the two germline ends. The CDR3 loop reads CASSPASLENTIYF. DNA for the CDR3: TGTGCCAGCTCGCCCGCCTCCCTGGAAAACACCATATATTTT.

This chain connects TRBV3-1 (or the pseudogene TRBV3-2) to TRBJ2-3; D is ambiguous. This CDR3 is 14 amino acids long. Germline V gene sequence: CDR1 LGHDT, CDR2 YNNKEL (reference sequence). V was clipped by 5 bases and J by 2 bases, with 11 bases between them. The CDR3 sequence is CASSLDPYTDTQYF. CDR3 coding DNA: TGTGCCAGCAGCTTAGACCCGTACACAGATACGCAGTATTTT.

The rearrangement links TRBV3-1 (or the pseudogene TRBV3-2) to TRBJ2-3; TRBD1 matches at 8 bases. The CDR3 is made up of 14 amino acids. Germline V gene sequence: CDR1 LGHDT, CDR2 YNNKEL (reference sequence). V lost 4 bases and J lost 4; bases outside the gene matches: 4. The DNA for the CDR3 is TGTGCCAGCAGCCCAGGACAGGGCGCAGATACGCAGTATTTT. It translates to CASSPGQGADTQYF.

The sample holds a few counts of this clone. The rearrangement links TRBV3-1 (or the pseudogene TRBV3-2) to TRBJ2-7; 7 bases agree with TRBD2. Germline loops: CDR1 LGHDT, CDR2 YNNKEL (reference sequence). The CDR3 contains 19 residues. The V gene end was trimmed by 4 bases and the J gene end by 5 bases; junction bases not matched to a gene: 23. DNA of the CDR3: TGTGCCAGCAGCCGACAGCGCAGCGGTTCCTACGAGCGGGGAGACGAGCAGTACTTC. Amino acid sequence: CASSRQRSGSYERGDEQYF.

The chain recombines TRBV28 with TRBJ2-1; D is undetermined. Germline V gene lookup returns CDR1 MDHEN and CDR2 SYDVKM. The CDR3 extends over 16 amino acids. V dropped 3 bases and J dropped 0 bases, with 12 bases sitting between them. Here the CDR3 reads CASSFSGLSSYNEQFF. CDR3 in DNA: TGTGCCAGCAGTTTTTCGGGCCTAAGCTCCTACAATGAGCAGTTCTTC.

For this clone: Other DNA sequences in this sample translate to the same CDR3. The chain recombines TRBV4-3 with TRBJ2-3; 9 bases are a match to TRBD1. This CDR3 contains 16 residues. The trim removed 0 bases at V and 1 base at J, leaving 2 bases unmatched. Germline assignment: CDR1 LGHNA and CDR2 YSLEER. The CDR3 bases are TGCGCCAGCAGCCAAGAGCGGACAGGGGGCACAGATACGCAGTATTTT. Translated, it gives CASSQERTGGTDTQYF.

The V and J genes are TRBV21-1 and TRBJ1-4. TRBV21-1 is recorded as a pseudogene. The CDR3 totals 12 residues. The DNA for the CDR3 is TGTGCCAGCAGAGGGTTTAATGAAAAACTGTTTTTT. It translates to CASRGFNEKLFF.